The 21 T cell receptor beta chains below come from one sample, sequenced in a study of Ad26.COV2.S vaccination and SARS-CoV-2 variants. Generated by immunoSEQ multiplex PCR, the TCRdb table keeps only in-frame clones and is missing some. Of about 480,000 clones in the sample, roughly 89% were seen once. Specified treatment: about 20 received Ad26.COV2.S at low or high dose, single or two shots; about 5 received placebo; per-sample allocation not given. It was on day 63 after the first vaccine or placebo injection that samples were taken. This sample comprised peripheral blood, obtained in a trial of Ad26.COV2.S vaccine versus placebo. These receptors all stem from a person between 18 and 65 years old who received the Ad26.COV2.S COVID-19 vaccine or a placebo.

The rearrangement joins TRBV12-3 or TRBV12-4 to TRBJ2-1, with 8 bases that match TRBD1. With V trimmed by 9 bases and J by 7 bases, 5 bases remained unmatched. This CDR3 region has 12 residues. The CDR3 sequence: CASRQGANEQFF. The CDR3 DNA is TGTGCCAGTAGGCAGGGGGCTAATGAGCAGTTCTTC.

This clone occurred a few times. The CDR3 nucleotides are TGTGCCAGCAGCCCCGGTCCGGATTGGGCCTTAAACACTGAAGCTTTCTTT. Protein product: CASSPGPDWALNTEAFF. The J gene is TRBJ1-1, the V gene TRBV7-8; D is undetermined. The CDR3 runs to 17 residues. With 5 bases removed from V and 2 bases from J, the gap between germline ends came to 21 bases. Germline V gives CDR1 SGHVS, CDR2 FQNEAQ.

This clone has just one count. This chain connects TRBV28 to TRBJ2-5; no clear D. Germline lookup yields CDR1 MDHEN and CDR2 SYDVKM. V lost 5 bases and J lost 4, with 17 bases in between. This CDR3 is built from 15 residues. The CDR3 sequence is CASSQITPLGETQYF. For the CDR3, the DNA is TGTGCCAGCAGTCAAATCACGCCCTTAGGAGAGACCCAGTACTTC.

This sequence joins TRBV5-4 and TRBJ1-1; D unclear. Germline CDR1 is SGHNT and CDR2 is YYREEE (reference sequence). Deletions cut 0 bases from V and 7 bases from J, with 10 bases between. The CDR3 is made up of 13 amino acids. The CDR3 DNA follows: TGTGCCAGCAGCTTGGCCCCGGACTTTGAAGCTTTCTTT. Translation: CASSLAPDFEAFF.

This chain uses TRBV7-2 with TRBJ1-6; D uncertain. The CDR3 runs 17 residues. Trimming took 3 bases from V and 0 from J, leaving 12 bases between them. CDR1 and CDR2 from the germline V gene are SGHTA and FQGNSA. The CDR3 sequence is CASSFDNWSSYNSPLHF. CDR3 in DNA: TGTGCCAGCAGCTTCGATAACTGGAGCTCCTATAATTCACCCCTCCACTTT.

The rearrangement links TRBV30 to TRBJ1-2; 8 positions agree with TRBD1. V shed 6 bases, J shed 8 bases, and the junction held 5 bases outside the gene matches. Germline CDR1 reads GTSNPN; CDR2 reads SVGIG (reference sequence). The CDR3 extends over 11 amino acids. The CDR3: CACTGQVGYTF. DNA of the CDR3: TGTGCCTGTACGGGACAGGTGGGCTACACCTTC.

The chain is built from TRBV14 and TRBJ1-1; no clear D gene. The CDR3 sequence is 12 residues long. Trimming took off 0 bases at V and 7 bases at J, with 6 bases between the two ends. Germline loops: CDR1 SGHDN, CDR2 FVKESK. CDR3 region: CASSQEGFEAFF. CDR3 coding DNA: TGTGCCAGCAGCCAAGAGGGCTTTGAAGCTTTCTTT.

The chain employs TRBV18 and TRBJ2-5, with D hard to call. Looked up from germline, CDR1 is KGHSH and CDR2 is LQKENI. The CDR3 is made up of 15 amino acids. Trimming removed 6 bases at V and 4 bases at J, with 18 bases between. DNA for the CDR3: TGTGCCAGCTCCCCGGGCGGATCTGCCGCAGAGACCCAGTACTTC. This codes for CASSPGGSAAETQYF.

The rearrangement uses TRBV7-8 and TRBJ2-1, with TRBD2 identical over 14 bases. CDR1 is SGHVS, CDR2 FQNEAQ, per germline. CDR3 length equals 16 residues. Losses at the gene ends were 5 bases for V and 7 bases for J; bases not matched to a gene: 7. The CDR3 coding sequence is TGTGCCAGCAGCCTCCCCGGGACTAGCGGGAGAAATGAGCAGTTCTTC. Its translation: CASSLPGTSGRNEQFF.

In its sample, this clone was seen once. The chain couples TRBV2 to TRBJ1-5; D gene ambiguous. V lost 6 bases, J lost 11 bases, and 14 bases lay in between. There are 12 residues in the CDR3. Per the germline V gene, CDR1 is SNHLY and CDR2 is FYNNEI. The CDR3 DNA is TGTGCCAGCAGGGCCGGTGGTTGGGCCCAGCATTTT. Translated: CASRAGGWAQHF.

In this sample, this clone turned up a few times. The V call is TRBV28, the J call TRBJ1-5; tentative D call: TRBD1 (6 bases). Germline CDR1 reads MDHEN; CDR2 reads SYDVKM. V was shortened by 7 bases and J by 1 base, with 14 bases between the two germline ends. This CDR3 is built from 15 residues. CDR3 residues: CASKKGGGSNQPQHF. CDR3 nucleotide sequence: TGTGCCAGCAAAAAGGGGGGGGGCAGCAATCAGCCCCAGCATTTT.

V is TRBV30 and J is TRBJ1-3; 10 bases are shared with TRBD1. The germline V gene encodes CDR1 GTSNPN and CDR2 SVGIG (reference sequence). V trimming: 3 bases; J trimming: 0 bases; junction bases outside the gene matches: 2. CDR3 length: 15 residues. CDR3 sequence reads: CAWRGTGASGNTIYF. DNA of the CDR3: TGTGCCTGGAGGGGGACAGGGGCCTCTGGAAACACCATATATTTT.

V gene TRBV20-1 combines with J gene TRBJ2-7, with a weak D call TRBD1 (5 bases). V gave up 3 bases and J gave up 6 bases, with 9 bases separating them. Germline lookup yields CDR1 DFQATT and CDR2 SNEGSKA (reference sequence). This CDR3 region has 11 residues. DNA for the CDR3: TGCAGTGCTAGGGAAGGGGCCGAGCAGTACTTC. It yields the protein CSAREGAEQYF.

The genes are TRBV6-5 and TRBJ2-7; D is possibly TRBD1 (6 bases). The CDR3 sequence is 13 residues long. Germline assignment: CDR1 MNHEY and CDR2 SVGAGI. V was pared by 11 bases and J by 1 base, with 15 bases between. In DNA, the CDR3 is TGTGCCGGCCCGGACAGTCAATCCTACGAGCAGTACTTC. It translates to CAGPDSQSYEQYF.

The chain links TRBV28 to TRBJ1-6, with D hard to call. The CDR3 sequence is 13 residues long. The V end was cut by 3 bases, the J end by 7 bases, with 7 bases between. Germline V CDR1 and CDR2: MDHEN, SYDVKM. The CDR3 DNA reads as TGTGCCAGCAGTTTGGACTGGAATTCACCCCTCCACTTT. Encoded protein: CASSLDWNSPLHF. The full variable domain, rest sourced from reference TRBV28 and TRBJ1-6, is DVKVTQSSRYLVKRTGEKVFLECVQDMDHENMFWYRQDPGLGLRLIYFSYDVKMKEKGDIPEGYSVSREKKERFSLILESASTNQTSMYLCASSLDWNSPLHFGNGTRLTVT.

The gene calls are TRBV2 and TRBJ2-3; possibly TRBD2 for D (6 bases). Germline V gene lookup returns CDR1 SNHLY and CDR2 FYNNEI. This CDR3 is 16 amino acids long. V was cut by 2 bases and J by 2 bases, with 14 bases left in between. In DNA, the CDR3 is TGTGCCAGCAGTGAAAGGACTGCGGGAAACACAGATACGCAGTATTTT. Its translation: CASSERTAGNTDTQYF.

Comments on this clone: Other DNA sequences in the same sample also yield this CDR3. This chain joins TRBV28 and TRBJ2-6; D is ambiguous. Germline-derived CDR1 and CDR2 are MDHEN and SYDVKM. This CDR3 contains 12 residues. V gave up 4 bases and J gave up 2 bases, with 0 bases separating them. The CDR3 coding sequence is TGTGCCAGCAGTTCTGGGGCCAACGTCCTGACTTTC. Protein product: CASSSGANVLTF.

The CDR3 bases are TGTGCCAGCAGCGTAGCCTGGGACCGATCCTACGAGCAGTACTTC. This encodes CASSVAWDRSYEQYF. This chain connects TRBV9 to TRBJ2-7, with D perhaps TRBD1 or TRBD2 (5 bases each). V lost 0 bases, J lost 1 base, and 11 bases lay in between. Germline loops: CDR1 SGDLS, CDR2 YYNGEE. This CDR3 has 15 residues. Variable domain in full (rest from reference TRBV9 and TRBJ2-7): DSGVTQTPKHLITATGQRVTLRCSPRSGDLSVYWYQQSLDQGLQFLIQYYNGEERAKGNILERFSAQQFPDLHSELNLSSLELGDSALYFCASSVAWDRSYEQYFGPGTRLTVT.

This chain joins TRBV6-5 and TRBJ1-4; D possibly corresponds to TRBD1 (6 bases). V gave up 7 bases and J gave up 7 bases, with 13 bases separating them. Germline lookup yields CDR1 MNHEY and CDR2 SVGAGI. The CDR3 has 13 amino acids. DNA of the CDR3: TGTGCCAGCATGCGGGGGCTGGGTGAAAAACTGTTTTTT. As protein: CASMRGLGEKLFF.

The chain is built from TRBV7-9 and TRBJ2-3, with 10 nucleotides matching TRBD2. Germline CDR1 SEHNR, CDR2 FQNEAQ (reference sequence). Germline trimming cut 4 bases from V and 1 base from J; bases unmatched to any gene: 8. This CDR3 region has 17 residues. CDR3 amino acids: CASSSITGTSGTDTQYF. The CDR3 bases are TGTGCCAGCAGCTCAATAACCGGGACTAGCGGCACAGATACGCAGTATTTT.

This clone occurred a few times. This chain connects TRBV5-6 to TRBJ2-2; 10 bases line up with TRBD2. The germline gives CDR1 SGHDT, CDR2 YYEEEE. Trimming at V came to 4 bases and at J to 4 bases, leaving 10 bases not matched to a gene. The CDR3 consists of 17 residues. CDR3 loop: CASSPSLAGVGTGELFF. The CDR3 bases are TGTGCCAGCAGCCCGTCGCTAGCGGGAGTGGGCACCGGGGAGCTGTTTTTT.